This T cell receptor (beta chain) was sequenced in a study of T-cell memory formation after mild COVID-19. TCRdb re-analysed the 5' RACE reads in MiXCR, keeping a single row per CDR3 protein. The data show approximately 44,000 distinct CDR3 sequences, less than 7.5% seen once. Whole-study results and caveats: Day 15 to 85 contracting clones showed balanced CD4/CD8; day 15 to 37 expanders favored CD4+.

Details on this clonotype: Antigen: not known.

The sequence was collected from a man younger than 35 who had mild COVID-19 (a few samples of this study predate the infection). Cell type and time point are not known. Sequenced material: PBMCs or a T cell subset sorted from them (not recorded which).

In DNA, the CDR3 is TGTGCCAGCAGCCAAAGACAGGGGAGTTCACCCCTCCACTTT. This translates into CASSQRQGSSPLHF. The gene calls are TRBV3-1 and TRBJ1-6; 8 positions agree with TRBD1. Germline loops: CDR1 LGHDT, CDR2 YNNKEL (reference sequence). There are 14 residues in the CDR3. The trim removed 2 bases at V and 9 bases at J, leaving 3 bases unmatched.